This T cell receptor (beta chain) came from a study of blood T cells in healthy people across ages. The study, taken as a whole, reports: Naive T cell percentage showed a strong correlation with TCR beta diversity. Age brought a roughly linear fall in TCR beta diversity measured per million T cells.

Through a sample-barcoded 5' primer and a J-beta primer mix, a second PCR was run for roughly 6 to 12 cycles. A single record per CDR3 protein comes from TCRdb applying MiXCR to the 5' RACE reads. The data hold about 1 million distinct CDR3 sequences, with around 43% observed a single time. This CDR3 spans 16 amino acids. Per the germline V gene, CDR1 is MGHRA and CDR2 is YSYEKL. V lost 1 base and J lost 4, with 16 bases in between. As concerns this clonotype: Its antigen is not identified.

Aged about 6 to 95, donors were systemically healthy Caucasians from Russia. The authors extracted at least 6 micrograms of total RNA per sample. The specimen sequenced was blood. The TCR comes from a woman aged 55-75 years in good health. V usage is TRBV4-1 and J usage is TRBJ2-5; D uncertain. For the CDR3, the DNA is TGCGCCAGCAGCCAAGTGGGCAGTAGCAACTTAGAGACCCAGTACTTC. It translates to CASSQVGSSNLETQYF.